These 22 T cell receptor beta chains were sequenced from one sample in a study of shared clonotypes between healthy human individuals. Produced via immunoSEQ multiplex PCR; TCRdb's table is partial and in-frame only. Here the sample spans 2 million to 3 million clones, 80% to 95% being singletons. Sequenced: naive CD4+ T cells from PBMCs. The sample's subset: CD45RA+ positively selected. The receptors stem from a young man in good health. Some clones in this sample may be carry-over from other donors' samples.

J is TRBJ1-2 and V is TRBV28; TRBD1 agrees at 7 bases. The junction had 13 bases not matched to a gene; V was cut back by 9 bases and J by 6 bases. CDR3 length: 14 amino acids. Germline V CDR1 and CDR2: MDHEN, SYDVKM. CDR3 in amino acids: CASRTGGDRDGYTF. DNA of the CDR3: TGTGCCAGTCGTACCGGTGGAGACAGGGATGGCTACACCTTC.

This clone was detected only once. V gene TRBV1 combines with J gene TRBJ1-5. TRBV1 is a listed pseudogene. This CDR3 is 17 amino acids long. The CDR3 sequence is CTSSQWTDRGGNQPQHF. The CDR3 coding sequence is TGCACCAGCAGCCAATGGACGGACCGCGGAGGCAATCAGCCCCAGCATTTT.

The V and J genes are TRBV5-8 and TRBJ2-5, with D perhaps matching TRBD1 (6 bases). V lost 4 bases, J lost 5 bases, and 15 bases lay in between. The CDR3 runs 14 residues. CDR1 and CDR2 from the germline V gene are SGHTS and YDEGEE. This chain's CDR3 is CASSGEGGVETQYF. In DNA form, the CDR3 reads TGTGCCAGCAGCGGAGAAGGGGGAGTGGAGACCCAGTACTTC.

The chain carries TRBV7-3 and TRBJ1-2; no reliable D call. The CDR3 has 13 residues. V lost 4 bases to trimming and J lost 5 bases, with 11 bases between them. Per germline, CDR1 SGHTA and CDR2 FQGTGA. Written as DNA, the CDR3 is TGTGCCAGCAGCTCTAAGACGGGTTATGGCTACACCTTC. Amino acid sequence: CASSSKTGYGYTF.

The V gene is TRBV6-5, the J gene TRBJ1-2; 7 bases line up with TRBD1. The V gene's germline CDR1 is MNHEY and CDR2 SVGAGI. J gave up 7 bases and V 5 bases, and 13 bases lay outside the gene matches. The CDR3 sequence is 15 residues long. The CDR3 loop is CASSPVQGQTIGYTF. DNA of the CDR3: TGTGCCAGCAGTCCGGTACAGGGGCAGACAATTGGCTACACCTTC.

This clone appeared once. This chain links TRBV5-1 with TRBJ2-7, with 7 bases lining up with TRBD2. The CDR3 covers 17 residues. After removal of 4 bases from V and 4 bases from J, the junction contained 17 bases not matched to a gene. Germline V gene data show CDR1 as SGHRS and CDR2 as YFSETQ. The CDR3 here is CASSPRPLTGGDYEQYF. CDR3 coding DNA: TGCGCCAGCAGCCCCAGGCCCCTAACGGGGGGAGATTACGAGCAGTACTTC. Full variable domain (missing parts from reference TRBV5-1 and TRBJ2-7): KAGVTQTPRYLIKTRGQQVTLSCSPISGHRSVSWYQQTPGQGLQFLFEYFSETQRNKGNFPGRFSGRQFSNSRSEMNVSTLELGDSALYLCASSPRPLTGGDYEQYFGPGTRLTVT.

Note on this clone: One end of the junction varies from germline; a read error may be responsible. The chain couples TRBV27 to TRBJ1-2, with D unresolved. Germline CDR1 reads MNHEY; CDR2 reads SMNVEV (reference sequence). The CDR3 spans 13 residues. The CDR3 sequence is CASRFTANYGYTF. Here the CDR3 DNA reads TGTGCCAGCCGTTTTACAGCGAACTATGGCTACACCTTC.

Of note for this clone: This same CDR3 is encoded by further DNA sequences in the sample. J is TRBJ2-7 and V is TRBV19, with 9 bases fitting TRBD2. CDR1 is LNHDA and CDR2 is SQIVND in the germline V gene (reference sequence). This CDR3 spans 14 amino acids. The ends lost 5 bases at V and 1 base at J; junction bases unmatched: 3. CDR3 in DNA: TGTGCCAGTAGTTTGACTAGCGGTTCCTACGAGCAGTACTTC. It codes for CASSLTSGSYEQYF. Based on the CDR3 plus reference TRBV19 and TRBJ2-7, the full variable domain is DGGITQSPKYLFRKEGQNVTLSCEQNLNHDAMYWYRQDPGQGLRLIYYSQIVNDFQKGDIAEGYSVSREKKESFPLTVTSAQKNPTAFYLCASSLTSGSYEQYFGPGTRLTVT.

DNA for the CDR3: TGCGCCAGCAGCCCCTTCCTAGGACTGCCAAGCTCTGGGGCCAACGTCCTGACTTTC. Translated, it gives CASSPFLGLPSSGANVLTF. The V gene is TRBV23-1, the J gene TRBJ2-6, with D possibly TRBD2 on 5 matching bases. Being an ORF, TRBV23-1 has a function that is uncertain. V was pared by 6 bases and J by 0 bases, with 21 bases between. The CDR3 is made up of 19 amino acids.

The chain combines TRBV7-2 with TRBJ1-1, with 7 bases identical to TRBD1. CDR3 size: 17 residues. CDR1 SGHTA and CDR2 FQGNSA come from the germline V gene. V was clipped by 4 bases and J by 0 bases; unmatched bases: 11. This chain's CDR3 is CASSYDPQGGLNTEAFF. The CDR3, as DNA: TGTGCCAGCAGCTACGACCCCCAGGGGGGATTGAACACTGAAGCTTTCTTT.

The genes are TRBV5-6 and TRBJ1-6; 7 nucleotides line up with TRBD1. The V gene end was trimmed by 5 bases and the J gene end by 0 bases; junction bases not matched to a gene: 5. The CDR3 runs to 16 residues. The germline V gene encodes CDR1 SGHDT and CDR2 YYEEEE. The DNA for the CDR3 is TGTGCCAGCAGAGGGGGCAGGGGCTCCTATAATTCACCCCTCCACTTT. Residues: CASRGGRGSYNSPLHF.

This clone turned up a few times. Other nucleotide sequences from this sample produce the same CDR3. The DNA for the CDR3 is TGTGCCAGCAGCTTAGCGGGACGTGACTACGAGCAGTACTTC. Protein sequence: CASSLAGRDYEQYF. The rearrangement links TRBV7-6 to TRBJ2-7, with D tentatively TRBD1 or TRBD2 (5 bases each). Trimming stripped 0 bases from V and 3 bases from J, with 9 bases between. CDR3 length equals 14 residues. The germline V gene has CDR1 SGHVS and CDR2 FNYEAQ.

The sample holds one count of this clone. This chain connects TRBV5-1 to TRBJ2-7; D is unresolved. V was clipped by 6 bases and J by 6 bases, with 19 bases between them. The CDR3 runs 14 residues. Germline loops: CDR1 SGHRS, CDR2 YFSETQ. As DNA, the CDR3 is TGCGCCAGCACCCCGCTGGGCAGTCCGTTCGAGCAGTACTTC. Its protein product is CASTPLGSPFEQYF.

The rearrangement joins TRBV19 to TRBJ1-1, with D possibly matching TRBD1 (6 bases). V was cut by 7 bases and J by 2 bases, with 17 bases left in between. The CDR3 has 15 amino acids. The germline gives CDR1 LNHDA, CDR2 SQIVND (reference sequence). The CDR3 DNA follows: TGTGCCAGTACCCTAGACAGGTACCGAAACACTGAAGCTTTCTTT. Translated, it gives CASTLDRYRNTEAFF.

The chain uses TRBV27 and TRBJ2-1; tentatively, D is TRBD1 (5 bases). The CDR3 loop spans 13 amino acids. Trimming took 3 bases from V and 5 from J, leaving 8 bases between them. Germline V lookup: CDR1 MNHEY, CDR2 SMNVEV (reference sequence). CDR3: CASSFRVNNEQFF. The CDR3 DNA is TGTGCCAGCAGTTTCAGGGTAAACAATGAGCAGTTCTTC.

As regards this clone: Distinct nucleotide sequences in the sample also encode this CDR3. The chain recombines TRBV18 with TRBJ2-1; no clear D. The CDR3 consists of 12 residues. Germline V lookup: CDR1 KGHSH, CDR2 LQKENI. V was cut by 0 bases and J by 10 bases, with 7 bases left in between. This chain's CDR3 is CASSPPSREQFF. In DNA, the CDR3 is TGTGCCAGCTCACCACCTTCCCGAGAGCAGTTCTTC. The full variable domain, its missing parts supplied by reference TRBV18 and TRBJ2-1, is NAGVMQNPRHLVRRRGQEARLRCSPMKGHSHVYWYRQLPEEGLKFMVYLQKENIIDESGMPKERFSAEFPKEGPSILRIQQVVRGDSAAYFCASSPPSREQFFGPGTRLTVL.

The V and J genes are TRBV5-4 and TRBJ2-7; 11 bases align to TRBD2. The CDR3 spans 16 residues. The germline CDR1 and CDR2 sequences are SGHNT and YYREEE (reference sequence). Germline trimming cut 4 bases from V and 0 bases from J; bases unmatched to any gene: 6. This CDR3 is CASSRAGTSGSYEQYF. CDR3 coding DNA: TGTGCCAGCAGCCGTGCAGGGACTAGCGGCTCCTACGAGCAGTACTTC.

The chain employs TRBV6-5 and TRBJ1-3; 8 positions match TRBD1. Trimming cost V 0 bases and J 5 bases; bases outside gene matches: 6. This CDR3 has 16 residues. Germline CDR1 reads MNHEY; CDR2 reads SVGAGI. Written as DNA, the CDR3 is TGTGCCAGCAGTTACTCGATTGGGACAGGACGAAACACCATATATTTT. As protein: CASSYSIGTGRNTIYF.

V usage is TRBV28 and J usage is TRBJ2-2; D uncertain. The germline V and J ends were trimmed by 8 bases and 8 bases, with 12 bases remaining between them. CDR3 length equals 12 residues. The germline V gene encodes CDR1 MDHEN and CDR2 SYDVKM. CDR3 in amino acids: CASFYPPGELFF. Written as DNA, the CDR3 is TGTGCCAGCTTCTACCCACCTGGGGAGCTGTTTTTT.

The V gene is TRBV7-8, the J gene TRBJ1-4; 7 positions agree with TRBD1. Germline loops: CDR1 SGHVS, CDR2 FQNEAQ. CDR3 length equals 18 residues. With V trimmed by 5 bases and J by 2 bases, 14 bases remained unmatched. CDR3 sequence reads: CASSTATGAPTTNEKLFF. CDR3 nucleotide sequence: TGTGCCAGCAGCACCGCTACAGGGGCCCCCACTACTAATGAAAAACTGTTTTTT. Together with reference TRBV7-8 and TRBJ1-4, the CDR3 gives the full variable domain: GAGVSQSPRYKVAKRGQDVALRCDPISGHVSLFWYQQALGQGPEFLTYFQNEAQLDKSGLPSDRFFAERPEGSVSTLKIQRTQQEDSAVYLCASSTATGAPTTNEKLFFGSGTQLSVL.

This clone was seen once. The chain is built from TRBV7-9 and TRBJ1-1; D gene unclear. Germline V gene data show CDR1 as SEHNR and CDR2 as FQNEAQ (reference sequence). V dropped 5 bases and J dropped 0 bases, with 13 bases sitting between them. The CDR3 spans 15 residues. The CDR3 bases are TGTGCCAGCAGCCCAATTGGGGTAATGAACACTGAAGCTTTCTTT. It yields the protein CASSPIGVMNTEAFF.

CDR3 in amino acids: CASSSSGMSTDTQYF. CDR3 bases: TGCGCCAGCAGTAGCAGCGGGATGAGCACAGATACGCAGTATTTT. V and J are TRBV5-1 and TRBJ2-3; 7 nucleotides agree with TRBD2. Trimming removed 5 bases from V and 0 bases from J; junction bases left unmatched: 6. The germline gives CDR1 SGHRS, CDR2 YFSETQ. The CDR3 length is 15 residues.